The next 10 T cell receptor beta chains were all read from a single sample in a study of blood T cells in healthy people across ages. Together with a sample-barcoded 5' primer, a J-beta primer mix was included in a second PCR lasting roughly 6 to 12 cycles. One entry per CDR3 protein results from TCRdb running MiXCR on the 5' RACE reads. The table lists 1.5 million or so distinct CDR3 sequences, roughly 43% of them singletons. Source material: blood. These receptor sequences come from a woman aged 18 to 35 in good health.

CDR3 protein: CASSTRTSGQTDTQYF. The DNA of the CDR3 is TGTGCCAGCAGCACCCGGACTAGCGGACAAACAGATACGCAGTATTTT. This sequence joins TRBV7-6 and TRBJ2-3, with 10 bases fitting TRBD2. The germline V gene encodes CDR1 SGHVS and CDR2 FNYEAQ. V shed 5 bases, J shed 3 bases, and the junction held 8 bases outside the gene matches. This CDR3 has 16 amino acids.

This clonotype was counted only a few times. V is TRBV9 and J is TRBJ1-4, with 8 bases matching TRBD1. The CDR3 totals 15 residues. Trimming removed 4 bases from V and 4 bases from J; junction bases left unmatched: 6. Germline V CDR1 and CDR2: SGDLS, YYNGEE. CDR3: CASSFQQGDNEKLFF. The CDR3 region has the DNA TGTGCCAGCAGCTTCCAACAGGGGGATAATGAAAAACTGTTTTTT.

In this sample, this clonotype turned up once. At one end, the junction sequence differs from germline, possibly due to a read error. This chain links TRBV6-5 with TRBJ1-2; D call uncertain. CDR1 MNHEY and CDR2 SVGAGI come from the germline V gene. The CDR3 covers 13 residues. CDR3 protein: CAGRPRRAYGYTF. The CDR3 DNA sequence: TGTGCCGGCAGACCCCGTCGGGCCTATGGCTACACCTTC.

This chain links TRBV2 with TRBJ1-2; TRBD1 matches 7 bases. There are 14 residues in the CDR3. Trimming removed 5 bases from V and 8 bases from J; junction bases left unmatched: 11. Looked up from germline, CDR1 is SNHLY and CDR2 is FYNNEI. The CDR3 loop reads CASSTQGNRSGYTF. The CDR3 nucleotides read TGTGCCAGCAGTACACAGGGGAACCGAAGCGGCTACACCTTC.

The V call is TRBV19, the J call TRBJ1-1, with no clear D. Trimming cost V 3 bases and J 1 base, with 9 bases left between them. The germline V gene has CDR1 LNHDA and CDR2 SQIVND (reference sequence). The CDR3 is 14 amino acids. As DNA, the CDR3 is TGTGCCAGTAGTATGTGGCCGGGGAACACTGAAGCTTTCTTT. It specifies CASSMWPGNTEAFF.

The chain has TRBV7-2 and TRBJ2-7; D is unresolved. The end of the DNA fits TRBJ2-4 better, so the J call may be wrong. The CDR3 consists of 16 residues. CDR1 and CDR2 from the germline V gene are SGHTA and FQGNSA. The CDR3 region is CASSPSRASGPSIQYF. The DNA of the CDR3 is TGTGCCAGCAGCCCAAGCCGTGCTAGTGGCCCATCCATTCAGTACTTC.

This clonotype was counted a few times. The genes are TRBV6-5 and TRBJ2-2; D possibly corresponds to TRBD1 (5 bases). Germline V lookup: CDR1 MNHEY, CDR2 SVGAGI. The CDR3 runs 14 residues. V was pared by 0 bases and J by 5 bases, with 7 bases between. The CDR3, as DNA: TGTGCCAGCAGTTACTCGCAGGGAACCGGGGAGCTGTTTTTT. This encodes CASSYSQGTGELFF.

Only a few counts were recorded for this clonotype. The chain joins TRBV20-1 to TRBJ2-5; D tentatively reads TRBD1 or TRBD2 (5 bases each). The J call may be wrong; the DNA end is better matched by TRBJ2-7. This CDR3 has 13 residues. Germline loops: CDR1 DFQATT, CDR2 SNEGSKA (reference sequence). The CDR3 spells CSATRDGRYEQYF. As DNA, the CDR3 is TGCAGTGCTACCCGGGACGGGCGCTACGAGCAGTACTTC.

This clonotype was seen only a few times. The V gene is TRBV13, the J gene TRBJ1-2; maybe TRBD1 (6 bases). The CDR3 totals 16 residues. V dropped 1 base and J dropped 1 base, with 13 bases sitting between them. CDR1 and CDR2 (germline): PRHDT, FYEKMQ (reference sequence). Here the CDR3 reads CASSLAGQGYNYGYTF. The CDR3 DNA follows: TGTGCCAGCAGCTTAGCGGGGCAGGGGTATAACTATGGCTACACCTTC.

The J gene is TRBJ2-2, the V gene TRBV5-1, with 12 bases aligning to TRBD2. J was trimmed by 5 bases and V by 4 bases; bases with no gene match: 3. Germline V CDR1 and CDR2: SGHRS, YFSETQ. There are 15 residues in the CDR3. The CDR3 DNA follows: TGCGCCAGCAGCCCAACTAGCGGGAGGACCGGGGAGCTGTTTTTT. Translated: CASSPTSGRTGELFF.